The T cell receptor (beta chain) described here comes from a study of T cell changes during pregnancy in multiple sclerosis (dated by TCRdb to the late 2010s). Some background on the complete study: Changes in the T cell repertoire over the course of pregnancy were examined in this study in women with multiple sclerosis.

The protocol used for the library was the immunoSEQ multiplex PCR assay. Sourced from immuneACCESS, this table was stored by TCRdb with only in-frame sequences that have V and J called. A share of the clones is absent; for the studies checked, an unresolved V gene accounts for under half, and the remainder has no known explanation. The sample table lists tens of thousands of clones, 90% of them with a count of one. The ten largest clones add up to around 2% of the sample. CDR1 and CDR2, per the germline V gene, are MNHNS and SASEGT. The germline V end is reduced by 1 base and the J end by 8 bases; junction bases left unmatched: 8. The CDR3 contains 16 residues, cysteine and phenylalanine counted. Here the CDR3 DNA is all that survives: 48 bases in frame from base 1. About this clone: Its antigen target is currently unknown. Base quality data are lacking; no much larger clone is found one base away.

The TCR sequence derives from a female donor in good health, enrolled as a control in a pregnancy study. Sequencing used peripheral blood, obtained in the first trimester of pregnancy. The rearranged chain carries TRBV6-1 and TRBJ1-4; TRBD1 lines up with 9 middle nucleotides. The CDR3 reads CASSEEGDRVNEKLFF. The DNA reads as follows: TGTGCCAGCAGTGAAGAAGGGGACAGGGTGAACGAAAAACTGTTTTTT.